What follows describes a single TCR beta chain. This entry comes from a study of T cell responses to AZD1222 COVID-19 vaccine. Germline V CDR1 and CDR2: ENHRY, SYGVKD. The length of the CDR3 is 11 residues. V dropped 4 bases and J dropped 8 bases, with 6 bases sitting between them. Assay used: immunoSEQ multiplex PCR; TCRdb lists only in-frame clones, some missing. The sample records roughly 130,000 clones, about nine tenths being singletons. The sample was peripheral blood, taken on day 0 of AZD1222 vaccination. The sequence derives from an adult in good health. The rearrangement links TRBV10-3 to TRBJ2-1; D call uncertain. The CDR3 loop is CAISARDEQFF. CDR3 DNA sequence: TGTGCCATCAGTGCTAGAGATGAGCAGTTCTTC.